Below are 29 T cell receptor beta chains sequenced from a single sample in a study of OX40 agonist ivuxolimab in advanced cancers. Generated by immunoSEQ multiplex PCR, the TCRdb table keeps only in-frame clones and is missing some. Here the sample spans fewer than 120,000 clones, roughly nine tenths being singletons. The sequenced sample was CD4+ or CD8+ T cells sorted from blood, obtained in a trial of the OX40 agonist ivuxolimab. The receptor set was obtained from an adult with an advanced solid tumor such as melanoma, head and neck, liver or kidney cancer.

The chain recombines TRBV9 with TRBJ1-1; a weak D match, TRBD1 (5 bases). The CDR3 consists of 13 residues. V lost 6 bases to trimming and J lost 0 bases, with 9 bases between them. Per germline, CDR1 SGDLS and CDR2 YYNGEE. CDR3 sequence reads: CASNRIMNTEAFF. DNA for the CDR3: TGTGCCAGCAACAGGATCATGAACACTGAAGCTTTCTTT.

The chain combines TRBV5-6 with TRBJ2-1; possible D gene TRBD2, 6 bases. The CDR3 loop spans 17 amino acids. The ends were cut back, 1 base at V and 3 bases at J, with 17 bases in the middle. Germline assignment: CDR1 SGHDT and CDR2 YYEEEE. The CDR3 loop reads CASSLLQDGGRYNEQFF. DNA for the CDR3: TGTGCCAGCAGCTTGTTGCAGGACGGGGGACGCTACAATGAGCAGTTCTTC.

The chain recombines TRBV9 with TRBJ2-5; 10 bases line up with TRBD2. Losses at the gene ends were 4 bases for V and 4 bases for J; bases not matched to a gene: 7. CDR3 length equals 15 residues. Germline CDR1 is SGDLS and CDR2 is YYNGEE. The chain's CDR3 is CASSQPPSGGETQYF. In DNA form, the CDR3 reads TGTGCCAGCAGCCAGCCCCCTAGCGGGGGAGAGACCCAGTACTTC.

This chain connects TRBV19 to TRBJ2-7, with unresolved D. Germline loops: CDR1 LNHDA, CDR2 SQIVND (reference sequence). V lost 5 bases and J 8 bases, leaving 10 bases between the germline ends. This CDR3 has 11 amino acids. The CDR3 DNA sequence: TGTGCCAGTAGTGGGCCGTTAAAGCAGTACTTC. Protein sequence: CASSGPLKQYF.

V and J are TRBV5-1 and TRBJ2-7; D call uncertain. Germline-derived CDR1 and CDR2 are SGHRS and YFSETQ. The V end lost 3 bases, the J end lost 0 bases, and 4 bases lay between the germline ends. This CDR3 is 12 amino acids long. The CDR3 bases are TGCGCCAGCAGCTCAAGCTCCTACGAGCAGTACTTC. It specifies CASSSSSYEQYF.

The V gene is TRBV10-3, the J gene TRBJ2-7; 8 positions agree with TRBD2. CDR1 and CDR2 (germline): ENHRY, SYGVKD. V lost 10 bases and J lost 4; bases outside the gene matches: 12. CDR3 length: 14 amino acids. CDR3 protein: CATTGGGQKYEQYF. Written as DNA, the CDR3 is TGTGCCACCACCGGGGGGGGCCAGAAATACGAGCAGTACTTC.

The chain recombines TRBV11-2 with TRBJ2-7; a possible D gene is TRBD2 (5 bases). Germline V lookup: CDR1 SGHAT, CDR2 FQNNGV. Trimming left V 1 base short and J 4 bases short, with 17 bases between. The CDR3 contains 16 residues. CDR3 amino acids: CASSLGAVGLEYEQYF. CDR3 in DNA: TGTGCCAGCAGCTTAGGAGCGGTAGGGCTTGAATACGAGCAGTACTTC.

The rearrangement uses TRBV6-5 and TRBJ1-5, with 7 bases identical to TRBD1. V was clipped by 6 bases and J by 4 bases; unmatched bases: 3. CDR3 length: 13 residues. Germline CDR1 is MNHEY and CDR2 is SVGAGI. CDR3 DNA sequence: TGTGCCAGCAGGACAGGGTGGAATCAGCCCCAGCATTTT. Translated, it gives CASRTGWNQPQHF.

V gene TRBV6-5 combines with J gene TRBJ2-7; 7 bases align to TRBD1. The CDR3 runs 16 residues. CDR1 is MNHEY and CDR2 is SVGAGI in the germline V gene. The trim removed 0 bases at V and 5 bases at J, leaving 10 bases unmatched. CDR3 region: CASSYSIADRRNEQYF. The CDR3 bases are TGTGCCAGCAGTTACTCGATCGCGGACAGGCGGAACGAGCAGTACTTC.

The chain combines TRBV5-4 with TRBJ1-6, with a weak D call TRBD1 (5 bases). Trimming took off 1 base at V and 5 bases at J, with 10 bases between the two ends. The CDR3 is made up of 15 amino acids. Germline V CDR1 and CDR2: SGHNT, YYREEE (reference sequence). CDR3 coding DNA: TGTGCCAGCAGCTTGCAGGGAGCGAATAATTCACCCCTCCACTTT. The encoded protein is CASSLQGANNSPLHF.

This clone was picked up a small number of times. This chain joins TRBV20-1 and TRBJ1-1, with D uncertain. Trimming shortened V by 2 bases and J by 6 bases, and 7 bases separated the two germline ends. CDR1 is DFQATT and CDR2 is SNEGSKA in the germline V gene (reference sequence). The CDR3 has 11 amino acids. Written as DNA, the CDR3 is TGCAGTGCTAGACTTGGAGCTGAAGCTTTCTTT. This sequence encodes CSARLGAEAFF.

The gene calls are TRBV19 and TRBJ2-5; TRBD2 matches 11 bases. Germline CDR1 and CDR2: LNHDA and SQIVND (reference sequence). V shed 4 bases, J shed 2 bases, and the junction held 6 bases outside the gene matches. The length of the CDR3 is 16 residues. The CDR3 sequence: CASSTPGLAVQETQYF. The CDR3 DNA reads TGTGCCAGTAGTACCCCGGGACTAGCGGTACAAGAGACCCAGTACTTC. Full variable domain (outside the CDR3, taken from reference TRBV19 and TRBJ2-5): DGGITQSPKYLFRKEGQNVTLSCEQNLNHDAMYWYRQDPGQGLRLIYYSQIVNDFQKGDIAEGYSVSREKKESFPLTVTSAQKNPTAFYLCASSTPGLAVQETQYFGPGTRLLVL.

This clone was picked up one time. The CDR3 is CASSLGQGASGELFF. For the CDR3, the DNA is TGTGCCAGTAGCCTTGGACAGGGGGCCTCCGGGGAGCTGTTTTTT. The gene calls are TRBV19 and TRBJ2-2, with 11 bases matching TRBD1. Per germline, CDR1 LNHDA and CDR2 SQIVND (reference sequence). The CDR3 totals 15 residues. The junction had 6 bases not matched to a gene; V was cut back by 6 bases and J by 6 bases.

This chain's CDR3 is CASTSGGGQFYNEQFF. CDR3 in DNA: TGCGCCAGCACCTCCGGTGGGGGGCAATTCTACAATGAGCAGTTCTTC. The genes are TRBV5-1 and TRBJ2-1; D possibly uses TRBD1 or TRBD2 (6 bases each). The CDR3 has 16 residues. V was clipped by 6 bases and J by 3 bases, with 19 bases between them. CDR1 and CDR2 (germline): SGHRS, YFSETQ.

The chain combines TRBV19 with TRBJ1-5; unclear D gene. CDR1 is LNHDA, CDR2 SQIVND, per germline (reference sequence). Trimming took 4 bases from V and 4 from J, leaving 11 bases between them. The CDR3 extends over 14 amino acids. CDR3 residues: CASSTGGRNQPQHF. The CDR3 DNA reads as TGTGCCAGTAGTACGGGAGGTCGGAATCAGCCCCAGCATTTT.

This clone was seen only once. The J gene is TRBJ1-4, the V gene TRBV5-8; D uncertain. The germline gives CDR1 SGHTS, CDR2 YDEGEE. Trimming left V 1 base short and J 6 bases short, with 10 bases between. This CDR3 region has 14 residues. This CDR3 is CASSLPGRYEKLFF. DNA for the CDR3: TGTGCCAGCAGCTTGCCGGGTCGTTATGAAAAACTGTTTTTT.

The gene calls are TRBV7-2 and TRBJ2-3, with a tentative D call TRBD2 (7 bases). This CDR3 has 17 residues. CDR1 and CDR2 from the germline V gene are SGHTA and FQGNSA. Trimming removed 1 base at V and 3 bases at J, with 17 bases between. Written as DNA, the CDR3 is TGTGCCAGCAGCTTAGTCCATCGGGGGGCAAGAACAGATACGCAGTATTTT. Amino acid sequence: CASSLVHRGARTDTQYF.

The chain joins TRBV4-3 to TRBJ2-2, with D maybe TRBD1 (5 bases). The CDR3 loop spans 16 amino acids. Trimming removed 0 bases from V and 2 bases from J, with 10 bases in between. Looked up from germline, CDR1 is LGHNA and CDR2 is YSLEER. The CDR3 sequence is CASSQEQWTNTGELFF. The CDR3 coding sequence is TGCGCCAGCAGCCAAGAGCAATGGACAAACACCGGGGAGCTGTTTTTT.

The V gene is TRBV5-4, the J gene TRBJ2-1; 7 nucleotides agree with TRBD2. CDR3 size: 15 residues. Germline values: CDR1 SGHNT, CDR2 YYREEE (reference sequence). The V segment lost 1 base and the J segment 5 bases; nucleotides outside the gene matches: 6. The CDR3 DNA reads as TGTGCCAGCAGCTTGACCAGCGGGACCGACAATGAGCAGTTCTTC. The encoded protein is CASSLTSGTDNEQFF.

The V and J genes are TRBV10-3 and TRBJ2-7, with 9 bases that match TRBD1. The length of the CDR3 is 14 residues. V trimming: 6 bases; J trimming: 4 bases; junction bases outside the gene matches: 7. Germline CDR1 ENHRY, CDR2 SYGVKD. The CDR3 spells CAISPGQGFYEQYF. The CDR3 DNA sequence: TGTGCCATCAGCCCGGGACAGGGATTTTACGAGCAGTACTTC.

The V gene is TRBV10-3, the J gene TRBJ2-2; 8 bases are a match to TRBD1. The length of the CDR3 is 17 residues. Germline CDR1 and CDR2: ENHRY and SYGVKD. After removal of 5 bases from V and 5 bases from J, the junction contained 13 bases not matched to a gene. In DNA form, the CDR3 reads TGTGCCATCAGTCGCTACCTAGGGACAGGCGATACCGGGGAGCTGTTTTTT. Residues: CAISRYLGTGDTGELFF.

The chain is built from TRBV5-1 and TRBJ1-2; D may be TRBD1 (6 bases). V was shortened by 0 bases and J by 1 base, with 10 bases between the two germline ends. The CDR3 has 15 residues. Germline loops: CDR1 SGHRS, CDR2 YFSETQ. For the CDR3, the DNA is TGCGCCAGCAGCTTGGGACAGGATTTTAACTATGGCTACACCTTC. This encodes CASSLGQDFNYGYTF.

This clone showed up just once. At the DNA level, this CDR3 is encoded by other sequences in the same sample as well. The chain uses TRBV18 and TRBJ1-6; D unclear. There are 13 residues in the CDR3. V lost 3 bases and J 10 bases, leaving 10 bases between the germline ends. Germline-derived CDR1 and CDR2 are KGHSH and LQKENI. CDR3 nucleotide sequence: TGTGCCAGCTCACCCGGGGTTGACTCACCCCTCCACTTT. It is translated as CASSPGVDSPLHF.

This sequence joins TRBV10-3 and TRBJ1-5, with a tentative D call TRBD1 (6 bases). With 7 bases removed from V and 6 bases from J, the gap between germline ends came to 13 bases. Germline V lookup: CDR1 ENHRY, CDR2 SYGVKD. This CDR3 has 13 residues. CDR3 region: CAITGTLGQPQHF. CDR3 nucleotide sequence: TGTGCCATCACTGGGACATTGGGTCAGCCCCAGCATTTT.

J is TRBJ1-1 and V is TRBV28; 8 nucleotides line up with TRBD1. Trimming took 6 bases from V and 1 from J; bases not matched to a gene: 4. This CDR3 region has 14 residues. The V gene's germline CDR1 is MDHEN and CDR2 SYDVKM. CDR3 protein: CASRHQGANTEAFF. CDR3 in DNA: TGTGCCAGCAGGCACCAGGGGGCGAACACTGAAGCTTTCTTT.

For the CDR3, the DNA is TGCGCCAGCAGCCAGGGGGGGACTAGCGGGACTTACAATGAGCAGTTCTTC. Translated, it gives CASSQGGTSGTYNEQFF. This sequence joins TRBV4-1 and TRBJ2-1, with 13 bases matching TRBD2. The V segment lost 3 bases and the J segment 4 bases; nucleotides outside the gene matches: 6. This CDR3 region has 17 residues. From germline, CDR1 is MGHRA and CDR2 YSYEKL.

This chain links TRBV7-8 with TRBJ2-7; D tentatively reads TRBD1 or TRBD2 (6 bases each). The CDR3 loop spans 16 amino acids. V lost 8 bases and J lost 0, with 20 bases in between. From germline, CDR1 is SGHVS and CDR2 FQNEAQ. CDR3 DNA: TGTGCCAGCGGTCATAGGGGGGCCGATAGCTCCTACGAGCAGTACTTC. Amino acids: CASGHRGADSSYEQYF.

This clone is a singleton in its sample. V and J are TRBV19 and TRBJ2-5; possibly TRBD1 or TRBD2 for D (6 bases each). CDR3 size: 13 residues. V gave up 7 bases and J gave up 5 bases, with 14 bases separating them. The germline V gene has CDR1 LNHDA and CDR2 SQIVND (reference sequence). The CDR3: CASTDGGGETQYF. The CDR3 DNA reads as TGTGCCAGTACGGACGGGGGCGGGGAGACCCAGTACTTC.

In its sample, this clone was seen once. The chain employs TRBV5-1 and TRBJ2-2, with 7 bases fitting TRBD1. Germline V lookup: CDR1 SGHRS, CDR2 YFSETQ. This CDR3 contains 16 residues. The ends lost 0 bases at V and 2 bases at J; junction bases unmatched: 4. The CDR3 DNA sequence: TGCGCCAGCAGCTTGGAAGGGGACAGCAACACCGGGGAGCTGTTTTTT. It translates to CASSLEGDSNTGELFF. The full variable domain, in which reference TRBV5-1 and TRBJ2-2 provide the parts outside the CDR3, is KAGVTQTPRYLIKTRGQQVTLSCSPISGHRSVSWYQQTPGQGLQFLFEYFSETQRNKGNFPGRFSGRQFSNSRSEMNVSTLELGDSALYLCASSLEGDSNTGELFFGEGSRLTVL.